These 4 T cell receptor beta chains share one sample of origin, sequenced in a study of OX40 agonist ivuxolimab in advanced cancers. The data were produced by immunoSEQ multiplex PCR, yet TCRdb's version contains in-frame clones alone and is incomplete. The top ten clones hold 2% to 2.5% of a sample with approximately 77,000 clones, approximately 85% of them seen once. The material sequenced was CD4+ or CD8+ T cells sorted from blood, taken in a trial of the OX40 agonist ivuxolimab. The receptor set was obtained from an adult with an advanced solid tumor such as melanoma, head and neck, liver or kidney cancer.

The chain has TRBV2 and TRBJ2-5, with D possibly being TRBD1 (6 bases). Germline lookup yields CDR1 SNHLY and CDR2 FYNNEI. Trimming cost V 6 bases and J 6 bases, with 14 bases left between them. The CDR3 totals 13 residues. The CDR3 is CASRGQKEKTQYF. In DNA, the CDR3 is TGTGCCAGCAGAGGACAGAAGGAAAAGACCCAGTACTTC.

This chain links TRBV11-1 with TRBJ2-5; the D is unclear. Germline CDR1 reads SGHAT; CDR2 reads FQDESV (reference sequence). Trimming took 1 base from V and 5 from J, leaving 2 bases between them. The CDR3 contains 11 residues. CDR3 residues: CASSLEETQYF. CDR3 DNA sequence: TGTGCCAGCAGCTTAGAGGAGACCCAGTACTTC.

V and J are TRBV9 and TRBJ1-6, with 8 nucleotides matching TRBD1. Germline-derived CDR1 and CDR2 are SGDLS and YYNGEE. The V segment lost 0 bases and the J segment 7 bases; nucleotides outside the gene matches: 15. This CDR3 region has 19 residues. The CDR3 loop is CASSVENRGIVGPNSPLHF. CDR3 coding DNA: TGTGCCAGCAGCGTAGAGAACAGGGGGATAGTGGGACCCAATTCACCCCTCCACTTT.

The V gene is TRBV10-3, the J gene TRBJ2-7; TRBD1 matches at 11 bases. There are 15 residues in the CDR3. Germline V CDR1 and CDR2: ENHRY, SYGVKD. Germline trimming cut 5 bases from V and 2 bases from J; bases unmatched to any gene: 5. CDR3 sequence (DNA): TGTGCCATCAGTAGAGGACAGGGGGCTACCTACGAGCAGTACTTC. Translated, it gives CAISRGQGATYEQYF.